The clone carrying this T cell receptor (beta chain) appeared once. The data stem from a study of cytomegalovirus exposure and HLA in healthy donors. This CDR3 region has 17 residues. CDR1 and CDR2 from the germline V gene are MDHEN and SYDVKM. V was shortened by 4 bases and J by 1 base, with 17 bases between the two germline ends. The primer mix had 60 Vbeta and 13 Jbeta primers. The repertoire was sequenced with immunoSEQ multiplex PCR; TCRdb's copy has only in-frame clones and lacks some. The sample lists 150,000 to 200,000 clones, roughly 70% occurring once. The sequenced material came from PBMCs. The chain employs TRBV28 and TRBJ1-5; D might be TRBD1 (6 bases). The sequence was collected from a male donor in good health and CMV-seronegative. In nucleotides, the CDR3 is TGTGCCAGCAGTTCCAATCTGGGGGGGCGAAGCAATCAGCCCCAGCATTTT. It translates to CASSSNLGGRSNQPQHF. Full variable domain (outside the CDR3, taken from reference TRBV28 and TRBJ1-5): DVKVTQSSRYLVKRTGEKVFLECVQDMDHENMFWYRQDPGLGLRLIYFSYDVKMKEKGDIPEGYSVSREKKERFSLILESASTNQTSMYLCASSSNLGGRSNQPQHFGDGTRLSIL.